This T cell receptor beta chain originates from a study of cytomegalovirus exposure and HLA in healthy donors. Study background: For the approximately 360 genotyped donors, roughly 80% fell within the Caucasian-associated ancestry cluster.

Both 60 Vbeta primers and 13 Jbeta primers went into the PCR. Measured with immunoSEQ multiplex PCR; TCRdb has only the in-frame clones, and not every one. The data contain roughly 180,000 clones, under 9.5% of them singletons. V was pared by 3 bases and J by 2 bases, with 6 bases of the junction left unmatched. CDR1 is MNHEY, CDR2 SVGAGI, per germline. The CDR3 has 16 residues. This clone was seen a handful of times. The specimen was PBMCs. This sequence was found in a woman aged 25 to 45 in good health and CMV-seropositive. The chain combines TRBV6-5 with TRBJ1-5; 8 bases line up with TRBD1. The CDR3: CASSYATGGGNQPQHF. The CDR3 nucleotides read TGTGCCAGCAGTTATGCAACAGGGGGAGGCAATCAGCCCCAGCATTTT.